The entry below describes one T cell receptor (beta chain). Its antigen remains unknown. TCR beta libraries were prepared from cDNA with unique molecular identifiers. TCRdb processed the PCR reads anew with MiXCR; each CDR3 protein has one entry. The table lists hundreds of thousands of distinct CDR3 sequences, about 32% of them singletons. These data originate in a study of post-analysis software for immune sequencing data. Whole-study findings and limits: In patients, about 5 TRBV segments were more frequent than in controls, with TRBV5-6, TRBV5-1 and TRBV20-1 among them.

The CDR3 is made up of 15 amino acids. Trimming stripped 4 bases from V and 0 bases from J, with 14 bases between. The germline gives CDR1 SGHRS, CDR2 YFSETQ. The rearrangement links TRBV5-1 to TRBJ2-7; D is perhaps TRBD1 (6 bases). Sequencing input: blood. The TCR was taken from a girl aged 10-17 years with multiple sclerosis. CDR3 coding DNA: TGCGCCAGCAGCCCTCAGGGGTCCAGCTCCTACGAGCAGTACTTC. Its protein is CASSPQGSSSYEQYF.